This note documents a single T cell receptor (beta chain) sequence. The data were taken from a study of cytomegalovirus exposure and HLA in healthy donors. With 60 Vbeta and 13 Jbeta primers, the PCR was carried out. Clones were read by immunoSEQ multiplex PCR, and TCRdb kept only the in-frame ones, dropping some. The table lists 90,000 to 150,000 clones, about 60% of them singletons, with 9% to 10% in the top ten. Germline V gene data show CDR1 as KGHSH and CDR2 as LQKENI. This CDR3 comprises 15 residues. V was cut by 5 bases and J by 0 bases, with 11 bases left in between. The sequenced sample consisted of PBMCs. The source of this sequence is a man between 40 and 49 years old in good health and CMV-seropositive. This chain uses TRBV18 with TRBJ1-5; maybe TRBD1 (5 bases). The CDR3 spells CASSSDSYSNQPQHF. CDR3 coding DNA: TGTGCCAGCTCATCCGACAGTTATAGCAATCAGCCCCAGCATTTT.